The 29 T cell receptor beta chains below come from one sample, sequenced in a study of circulating tumor DNA in untreated peripheral T-cell lymphoma. Using immunoSEQ multiplex PCR, the repertoire was profiled, and TCRdb retains in-frame clones only, with some absent. The table includes around 2,500 clones, roughly 69% detected once. The sequenced material came from tumor tissue. Source of these receptors: a human donor with peripheral T-cell lymphoma.

By sample share, this clone is large (0.1 to 1%). This rearrangement joins TRBV11-3 to TRBJ1-5; 7 bases agree with TRBD1. Germline assignment: CDR1 SGHNT and CDR2 YENEEA. Trimming took 1 base from V and 5 from J; bases not matched to a gene: 2. This CDR3 has 14 amino acids. The CDR3 sequence is CASSLGQGHQPQHF. CDR3 DNA: TGTGCCAGCAGCTTAGGACAGGGCCATCAGCCCCAGCATTTT.

V and J are TRBV6-8 and TRBJ2-1; 13 nucleotides align to TRBD2. J lost 5 bases, V lost 0 bases, and 10 bases had no gene match. CDR3 length equals 19 residues. The germline V gene has CDR1 MNHGY and CDR2 SAAAGT. CDR3 nucleotides: TGTGCCAGCAGTTACTCCCCACCGGGACTAGCGGGGCAACACAATGAGCAGTTCTTC. It translates to CASSYSPPGLAGQHNEQFF.

The rearrangement joins TRBV29-1 to TRBJ2-1; 7 bases are a match to TRBD1. V lost 6 bases and J lost 0; bases outside the gene matches: 8. This CDR3 has 15 amino acids. The germline V gene encodes CDR1 SQVTM and CDR2 ANQGSEA. The CDR3 protein is CSVLPQGSSYNEQFF. The CDR3, as DNA: TGCAGCGTCCTTCCACAGGGGAGCTCCTACAATGAGCAGTTCTTC.

The rearrangement joins TRBV10-3 to TRBJ1-4; 9 positions match TRBD1. The CDR3 covers 17 residues. Trimming cost V 0 bases and J 7 bases; bases outside gene matches: 9. Germline CDR1 reads ENHRY; CDR2 reads SYGVKD. The CDR3 sequence: CAISESLPGQGGEKLFF. As DNA, the CDR3 is TGTGCCATCAGTGAGTCCCTACCGGGACAGGGTGGTGAAAAACTGTTTTTT.

The chain links TRBV6-8 to TRBJ2-2; possible D gene TRBD2, 5 bases. Germline lookup yields CDR1 MNHGY and CDR2 SAAAGT. The CDR3 sequence is 15 residues long. Trimming pared 5 bases from V and 2 bases from J, leaving 12 bases between. CDR3 sequence (DNA): TGTGCCAGCAGTCCGGGGATTTTTAACACCGGGGAGCTGTTTTTT. This sequence encodes CASSPGIFNTGELFF.

This clone has only one observation. This chain links TRBV11-3 with TRBJ1-5, with D possibly being TRBD1 (5 bases). CDR1 and CDR2 from the germline V gene are SGHNT and YENEEA. CDR3 size: 15 residues. Deletions cut 5 bases from V and 2 bases from J, with 13 bases between. The CDR3 is CASSRAGRGNQPQHF. The CDR3 nucleotides read TGTGCCAGCAGCCGAGCGGGCAGGGGCAATCAGCCCCAGCATTTT.

In DNA, the CDR3 is TGTGCCAGCAGCTTAACAGGGTGGGAAAATTCACCCCTCCACTTT. Amino acids: CASSLTGWENSPLHF. The chain links TRBV7-7 to TRBJ1-6, with a weak D call TRBD1 (6 bases). This CDR3 has 15 residues. V was clipped by 2 bases and J by 7 bases, with 12 bases between them. Germline V lookup: CDR1 SSHAT, CDR2 FNYEAQ (reference sequence).

V and J are TRBV11-3 and TRBJ2-3, with D perhaps TRBD2 (5 bases). Trimming shortened V by 5 bases and J by 5 bases, and 14 bases separated the two germline ends. CDR1 and CDR2 from the germline V gene are SGHNT and YENEEA. This CDR3 region has 14 residues. CDR3 in DNA: TGTGCCAGCAGCGTCGGGGTGCATGGAGATACGCAGTATTTT. Translation: CASSVGVHGDTQYF.

The chain uses TRBV5-1 and TRBJ2-3, with a tentative D call TRBD2 (5 bases). V dropped 0 bases and J dropped 9 bases, with 17 bases sitting between them. Per the germline V gene, CDR1 is SGHRS and CDR2 is YFSETQ. This CDR3 contains 15 residues. DNA of the CDR3: TGCGCCAGCAGCTTGGGCGGCAATCTGGAGGCAACGCAGTATTTT. It yields the protein CASSLGGNLEATQYF.

J is TRBJ1-1 and V is TRBV15, with TRBD1 as a possible D gene (5 bases). The V end lost 3 bases, the J end lost 5 bases, and 13 bases lay between the germline ends. This CDR3 comprises 14 residues. Germline assignment: CDR1 LNHNV and CDR2 YYDKDF (reference sequence). The CDR3 DNA reads TGTGCCACCAGCAGGTTCTGGGGCGATACTGAAGCTTTCTTT. Translated, it gives CATSRFWGDTEAFF.

The rearrangement links TRBV10-2 to TRBJ2-3, with D hard to call. The V gene's germline CDR1 is WSHSY and CDR2 SAAADI. V lost 5 bases to trimming and J lost 2 bases, with 11 bases between them. The CDR3 is 14 amino acids. The CDR3 is CASSPRFPTDTQYF. The CDR3 DNA sequence: TGCGCCAGCAGTCCCAGATTCCCCACAGATACGCAGTATTTT.

This sequence joins TRBV14 and TRBJ2-7; the D is unclear. The V gene's germline CDR1 is SGHDN and CDR2 FVKESK. The CDR3 sequence is 12 residues long. Trimming cost V 4 bases and J 0 bases, with 4 bases left between them. As DNA, the CDR3 is TGTGCCAGCAGCCCAAACTCCTACGAGCAGTACGTC. This codes for CASSPNSYEQYV.

The chain uses TRBV19 and TRBJ1-2, with 9 bases identical to TRBD1. CDR1 and CDR2 (germline): LNHDA, SQIVND (reference sequence). Germline trimming cut 5 bases from V and 2 bases from J; bases unmatched to any gene: 6. The CDR3 has 15 residues. CDR3 DNA: TGTGCCAGTAGTCTACCTGGGACAGGGAACTATGGCTACACCTTC. It yields the protein CASSLPGTGNYGYTF.

This chain connects TRBV6-8 to TRBJ2-7; D perhaps matches TRBD2 (6 bases). This CDR3 is 14 amino acids long. The germline V gene has CDR1 MNHGY and CDR2 SAAAGT. The V and J ends lost 8 bases and 7 bases respectively, with 21 bases between them. In DNA form, the CDR3 reads TGTGCCAGCCAAACCGGGACTTTAAAGGGGGAGCAGTACTTC. This gives the protein CASQTGTLKGEQYF.

The genes are TRBV5-1 and TRBJ1-1; 11 positions match TRBD1. The germline gives CDR1 SGHRS, CDR2 YFSETQ. The CDR3 sequence is 14 residues long. The V and J ends lost 4 bases and 7 bases, in that order; junction bases with no gene match: 6. CDR3 DNA: TGCGCCAGCAGCCAGTCGGGACAGGGGGATGAAGCTTTCTTT. Translated: CASSQSGQGDEAFF.

Only a few counts were recorded for this clone. The chain has TRBV15 and TRBJ1-4; a weak D match, TRBD1 (6 bases). The germline CDR1 and CDR2 sequences are LNHNV and YYDKDF (reference sequence). This CDR3 spans 15 amino acids. With 1 base removed from V and 7 bases from J, the gap between germline ends came to 13 bases. Here the CDR3 reads CATSRVGAGGEKLFF. In DNA, the CDR3 is TGTGCCACCAGCAGAGTGGGGGCGGGAGGTGAAAAACTGTTTTTT.

The rearrangement joins TRBV19 to TRBJ1-2, with a possible D match to TRBD1 (6 bases). Germline V lookup: CDR1 LNHDA, CDR2 SQIVND (reference sequence). There are 13 residues in the CDR3. Trimming pared 7 bases from V and 4 bases from J, leaving 13 bases between. In nucleotides, the CDR3 is TGTGCCAGTAAAAGGGGGTTCGTCTATGGCTACACCTTC. Amino acid sequence: CASKRGFVYGYTF. Supplemented by reference TRBV19 and TRBJ1-2, the full variable domain reads DGGITQSPKYLFRKEGQNVTLSCEQNLNHDAMYWYRQDPGQGLRLIYYSQIVNDFQKGDIAEGYSVSREKKESFPLTVTSAQKNPTAFYLCASKRGFVYGYTFGSGTRLTVV.

This clone has a handful of counts. This sequence joins TRBV19 and TRBJ1-2; D ambiguous. V was trimmed by 2 bases and J by 2 bases, leaving 12 bases between them. The CDR3 has 15 residues. Germline V gene sequence: CDR1 LNHDA, CDR2 SQIVND (reference sequence). The CDR3 is CASSISGLWNYGYTF. CDR3 nucleotides: TGTGCCAGTAGTATAAGTGGACTGTGGAACTATGGCTACACCTTC.

There are a few counts of this clone. The chain carries TRBV10-3 and TRBJ1-1, with D unresolved. From germline, CDR1 is ENHRY and CDR2 SYGVKD. The CDR3 sequence is 13 residues long. The ends were cut back, 2 bases at V and 11 bases at J, with 15 bases in the middle. The CDR3 protein is CAISESQVLGAFF. The CDR3 DNA reads as TGTGCCATCAGTGAGAGCCAGGTCTTGGGGGCTTTCTTT.

This clone is categorized as medium-sized (0.01 to 0.1%). V gene TRBV19 combines with J gene TRBJ2-5, with TRBD2 matching 9 bases. The CDR3 spans 14 residues. V trimming: 8 bases; J trimming: 5 bases; junction bases outside the gene matches: 9. The V gene's germline CDR1 is LNHDA and CDR2 SQIVND (reference sequence). CDR3 in DNA: TGTGCCAGTCGACCGGCGGGGGGGAGTGAGACCCAGTACTTC. Protein sequence: CASRPAGGSETQYF.

This chain connects TRBV10-2 to TRBJ1-1; D may be TRBD1 (6 bases). The CDR3 is 13 amino acids. Germline lookup yields CDR1 WSHSY and CDR2 SAAADI. V was trimmed by 11 bases and J by 7 bases, leaving 20 bases between them. The CDR3 protein is CAARGWGPGEAFF. In DNA, the CDR3 is TGCGCCGCGAGGGGATGGGGGCCGGGTGAAGCTTTCTTT.

The rearrangement uses TRBV12-5 and TRBJ1-1; D may be TRBD1 (5 bases). There are 14 residues in the CDR3. Germline CDR1 is LGHNT and CDR2 is FRNRAP. The CDR3 sequence: CASTSTALNTEAFF. The CDR3 DNA reads TGTGCCAGCACCTCGACAGCTTTGAACACTGAAGCTTTCTTT.

This clone was seen more than once but under ten times. The chain combines TRBV19 with TRBJ2-1; 12 nucleotides line up with TRBD2. The CDR3 sequence is 14 residues long. CDR1 is LNHDA, CDR2 SQIVND, per germline (reference sequence). The V gene end was trimmed by 2 bases and the J gene end by 10 bases; junction bases not matched to a gene: 3. CDR3 sequence: CASSIQTSGSEQFF. The CDR3 nucleotides are TGTGCCAGTAGTATACAGACTAGCGGGAGCGAGCAGTTCTTC.

V usage is TRBV29-1 and J usage is TRBJ2-1, with 10 bases identical to TRBD2. This CDR3 has 14 residues. Germline V gene lookup returns CDR1 SQVTM and CDR2 ANQGSEA. V lost 4 bases to trimming and J lost 9 bases; unmatched junction nucleotides: 9. The CDR3, as DNA: TGCAGCGTTGTAATAGCGGGAGGTCAGGGTGAGCAGTTCTTC. Its translation: CSVVIAGGQGEQFF.

J is TRBJ1-2 and V is TRBV2; D call uncertain. Per germline, CDR1 SNHLY and CDR2 FYNNEI. Deletions cut 6 bases from V and 8 bases from J, with 13 bases between. The CDR3 contains 12 residues. CDR3 nucleotide sequence: TGTGCCAGCAGCGACCCCCTGAGAGGCTACACCTTC. Translation: CASSDPLRGYTF.

This clone was seen only a few times. Other DNA sequences within the sample encode an identical CDR3. The chain has TRBV14 and TRBJ1-2, with no clear D. V was cut by 1 base and J by 2 bases, with 11 bases left in between. Per germline, CDR1 SGHDN and CDR2 FVKESK. The length of the CDR3 is 15 residues. The DNA for the CDR3 is TGTGCCAGCAGCCAAGTGGAGGGCTGGAACTATGGCTACACCTTC. This gives the protein CASSQVEGWNYGYTF.

This clone was found a few times. The V and J genes are TRBV11-3 and TRBJ1-2; maybe TRBD1 (5 bases). The CDR3 is made up of 16 amino acids. Between the trimmed V and J ends, which lost 4 bases and 2 bases, there was a span of 17 bases. Germline CDR1 is SGHNT and CDR2 is YENEEA. CDR3 amino acids: CASSSQGDSENYGYTF. DNA of the CDR3: TGTGCCAGCAGCTCTCAAGGGGACTCTGAGAACTATGGCTACACCTTC.

The chain carries TRBV11-3 and TRBJ1-1; 7 bases are a match to TRBD1. This CDR3 has 14 amino acids. Trimming removed 4 bases from V and 7 bases from J; junction bases left unmatched: 9. Germline V gene data show CDR1 as SGHNT and CDR2 as YENEEA. This chain's CDR3 is CASSSSGQIDEAFF. CDR3 nucleotides: TGTGCCAGCAGCTCATCGGGACAGATAGATGAAGCTTTCTTT.

The V call is TRBV28, the J call TRBJ1-2; D gene uncertain. V lost 3 bases and J 4 bases, leaving 21 bases between the germline ends. There are 17 residues in the CDR3. CDR1 and CDR2 from the germline V gene are MDHEN and SYDVKM. The CDR3 DNA reads as TGTGCCAGCAGTTTGGGTTTGGAGGTCGCCCGGTTCTATGGCTACACCTTC. Translation: CASSLGLEVARFYGYTF.